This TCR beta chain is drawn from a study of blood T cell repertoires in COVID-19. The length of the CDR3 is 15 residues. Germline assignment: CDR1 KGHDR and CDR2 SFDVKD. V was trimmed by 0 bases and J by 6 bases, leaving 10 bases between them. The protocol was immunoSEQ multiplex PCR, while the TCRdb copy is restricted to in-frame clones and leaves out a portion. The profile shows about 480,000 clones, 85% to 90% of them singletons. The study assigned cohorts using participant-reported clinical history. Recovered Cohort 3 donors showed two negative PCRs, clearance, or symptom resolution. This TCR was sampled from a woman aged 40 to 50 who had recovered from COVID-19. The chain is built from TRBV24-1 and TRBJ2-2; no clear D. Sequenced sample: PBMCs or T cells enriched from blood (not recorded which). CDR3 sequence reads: CATSDLWPPPGELFF. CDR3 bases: TGTGCCACCAGTGATTTGTGGCCCCCCCCCGGGGAGCTGTTTTTT.